This TCR beta chain comes out of a study of shared clonotypes between healthy human individuals. Worth noting for this clone: Its antigen is still unknown.

The CDR3 is made up of 15 amino acids. Trimming took off 5 bases at V and 0 bases at J, with 14 bases between the two ends. Germline CDR1 is MNHNY and CDR2 is SVGAGI (reference sequence). Methods used by the authors: ImmunoSEQ sequences covered only the junction and lacked quality scores; filtering therefore differed. Produced via immunoSEQ multiplex PCR; TCRdb's table is partial and in-frame only. V and J calls and clone size are those listed in that table; D and trimming were worked out from the DNA. The sample lists approximately 720,000 clones; around 72% were seen once. Study-wide results and caveats: Sorted-subset samples were not fully sequenced, rarefaction indicated.

The clonotype was recovered from a woman younger than 45 in good health. The sequenced material came from memory CD4+ T cells sorted from blood. Stated subset: CD45RA-negative fraction. The rearrangement links TRBV6-6 to TRBJ2-7; D remains unclear. The DNA of the CDR3 is TGTGCCAGCAGTCCCTTAGCTCAGAGCTCCTACGAGCAGTACTTC. It yields the protein CASSPLAQSSYEQYF.